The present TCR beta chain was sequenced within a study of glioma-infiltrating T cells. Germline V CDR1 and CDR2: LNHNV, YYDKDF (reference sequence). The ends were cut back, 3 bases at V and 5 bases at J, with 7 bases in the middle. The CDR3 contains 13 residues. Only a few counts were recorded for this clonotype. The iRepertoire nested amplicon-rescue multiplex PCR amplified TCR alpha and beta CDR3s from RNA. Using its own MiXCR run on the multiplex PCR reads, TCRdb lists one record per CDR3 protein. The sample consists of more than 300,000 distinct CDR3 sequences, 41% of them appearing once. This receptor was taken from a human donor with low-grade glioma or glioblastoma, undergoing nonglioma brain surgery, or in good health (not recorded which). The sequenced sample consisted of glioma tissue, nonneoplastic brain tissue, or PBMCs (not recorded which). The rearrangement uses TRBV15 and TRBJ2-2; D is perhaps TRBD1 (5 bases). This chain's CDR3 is CATSRQGTGELFF. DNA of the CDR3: TGTGCCACCAGCAGGCAGGGAACCGGGGAGCTGTTTTTT.